The 18 T cell receptor beta chains listed next were all sequenced from one sample in a study of a mutant IDH1 vaccine in newly diagnosed glioma (dated by TCRdb to the early 2020s). Antigen specificity for these receptors is unknown. The library was generated by the immunoSEQ multiplex PCR assay. TCRdb provides this immuneACCESS table in a form limited to in-frame rearrangements. Some clones are lacking; in checked studies, under half of them reflect an unresolved V gene, and why the rest are absent is not known. The sample profile shows approximately 50,000 clones; roughly 90% of them were found once. Roughly 1.5% of the sample goes to the ten largest clones. The time point label for this specimen denotes: week 35, safety follow-up. Each vaccine dose, consisting of 300 ug of a 20-mer mutant IDH1 peptide in Montanide, was administered subcutaneously with topical imiquimod. Source: PBMCs, taken from a glioma patient whose treatment included an IDH1 peptide vaccine. The receptors originated from a man aged 40-50 years with glioma.

This chain connects TRBV27 to TRBJ2-1, with 7 positions matching TRBD2. The CDR3 length is 14 residues. Germline loops: CDR1 MNHEY, CDR2 SMNVEV (reference sequence). The J segment lost 7 bases and the V segment lost 3 bases, leaving 6 bases of the junction unmatched. The CDR3, as DNA: TGTGCCAGCAGTTTGGCGGGAGTCGGGAATGAGCAGTTCTTC. Translating gives CASSLAGVGNEQFF.

J is TRBJ1-1 and V is TRBV6-5; D possibly corresponds to TRBD1 (5 bases). This CDR3 is built from 14 residues. Trimming cost V 6 bases and J 5 bases, with 16 bases left between them. Germline V gene sequence: CDR1 MNHEY, CDR2 SVGAGI. CDR3: CASSPAGGRTEAFF. The CDR3 nucleotides read TGTGCCAGCAGCCCAGCGGGGGGAAGGACTGAAGCTTTCTTT.

The rearrangement links TRBV2 to TRBJ1-5; 7 bases map to TRBD1. Germline V gene lookup returns CDR1 SNHLY and CDR2 FYNNEI. This CDR3 comprises 15 residues. The J segment lost 4 bases and the V segment lost 6 bases, leaving 9 bases of the junction unmatched. The DNA of the CDR3 is TGTGCCAGCAGCCTACAGGGGAGAGGGAATCAGCCCCAGCATTTT. It codes for CASSLQGRGNQPQHF.

This CDR3 is CASIPGGPNGELFF. Written as DNA, the CDR3 is TGTGCCAGCATTCCGGGAGGGCCTAACGGGGAGCTGTTTTTT. V is TRBV28 and J is TRBJ2-2; 8 nucleotides align to TRBD2. V dropped 7 bases and J dropped 7; count of bases not matched to a gene: 8. There are 14 residues in the CDR3. CDR1 and CDR2 from the germline V gene are MDHEN and SYDVKM.

The chain has TRBV15 and TRBJ1-1; D is uncertain. V lost 1 base and J lost 4, with 7 bases in between. Germline V gene lookup returns CDR1 LNHNV and CDR2 YYDKDF (reference sequence). The CDR3 totals 13 residues. CDR3 bases: TGTGCCACCAGCAGAGCTAGGTTCACTGAAGCTTTCTTT. Amino acids: CATSRARFTEAFF.

The J gene is TRBJ2-7, the V gene TRBV7-2; 7 bases align to TRBD1. Germline V gives CDR1 SGHTA, CDR2 FQGNSA. This CDR3 is 13 amino acids long. V shed 6 bases and J 4 bases; nucleotides not matched to a gene: 6. This CDR3 reads CASRWTGAYEQYF. The CDR3 DNA sequence: TGTGCCAGCAGATGGACAGGAGCGTACGAGCAGTACTTC.

The chain is built from TRBV5-4 and TRBJ1-1; D is uncertain. CDR3 length: 10 residues. Trimming took off 4 bases at V and 7 bases at J, with 5 bases between the two ends. The V gene's germline CDR1 is SGHNT and CDR2 YYREEE (reference sequence). This CDR3 reads CASSPDEAFF. Written as DNA, the CDR3 is TGTGCCAGCAGCCCAGATGAAGCTTTCTTT.

The J gene is TRBJ2-1, the V gene TRBV19; a possible D gene is TRBD2 (6 bases). The CDR3 contains 15 residues. V lost 5 bases, J lost 7 bases, and 18 bases lay in between. Germline V gene lookup returns CDR1 LNHDA and CDR2 SQIVND (reference sequence). This CDR3 reads CASSEPGVADNEQFF. The CDR3, as DNA: TGTGCCAGTAGTGAACCGGGAGTAGCGGATAATGAGCAGTTCTTC.

The genes are TRBV29-1 and TRBJ1-2; a weak D match, TRBD1 (6 bases). In germline, CDR1 is SQVTM, CDR2 ANQGSEA. V was pared by 5 bases and J by 2 bases, with 12 bases between. The CDR3 covers 13 residues. The CDR3 sequence: CSVLTGHNYGYTF. The CDR3 coding sequence is TGCAGCGTTCTGACAGGTCACAACTATGGCTACACCTTC.

J is TRBJ2-5 and V is TRBV7-2; the match to TRBD2 covers 7 bases. Germline values: CDR1 SGHTA, CDR2 FQGNSA. This CDR3 comprises 16 residues. Unmatched junction bases numbered 6, after V lost 1 base and J lost 1 base. The CDR3 loop reads CASSLGTASGQETQYF. As DNA, the CDR3 is TGTGCCAGCAGCTTAGGTACGGCTAGCGGCCAAGAGACCCAGTACTTC.

The rearrangement uses TRBV19 and TRBJ1-5; 7 bases line up with TRBD1. Germline V CDR1 and CDR2: LNHDA, SQIVND (reference sequence). Trimming at V came to 3 bases and at J to 0 bases, leaving 8 bases not matched to a gene. CDR3 length equals 17 residues. The CDR3 DNA follows: TGTGCCAGTAGTATTCATTTGGACAGGCTTAGCAATCAGCCCCAGCATTTT. The encoded protein is CASSIHLDRLSNQPQHF. Based on the CDR3 plus reference TRBV19 and TRBJ1-5, the full variable domain is DGGITQSPKYLFRKEGQNVTLSCEQNLNHDAMYWYRQDPGQGLRLIYYSQIVNDFQKGDIAEGYSVSREKKESFPLTVTSAQKNPTAFYLCASSIHLDRLSNQPQHFGDGTRLSIL.

This clone was counted between two and nine times. The rearrangement joins TRBV19 to TRBJ2-7; unclear D gene. CDR1 is LNHDA and CDR2 is SQIVND in the germline V gene (reference sequence). V was pared by 6 bases and J by 0 bases, with 15 bases between. CDR3 size: 15 residues. The CDR3 protein is CASRFQDGISYEQYF. The DNA of the CDR3 is TGTGCCAGTAGATTTCAGGATGGTATCTCCTACGAGCAGTACTTC.

This sequence joins TRBV5-1 and TRBJ1-1, with TRBD1 as a possible D gene (6 bases). CDR1 and CDR2 (germline): SGHRS, YFSETQ. V lost 6 bases and J lost 1, with 13 bases in between. This CDR3 is 14 amino acids long. CDR3 nucleotide sequence: TGCGCCAGCAAAGGGGGAGCGACGAACACTGAAGCTTTCTTT. This gives the protein CASKGGATNTEAFF.

This clone has more than one count but fewer than ten. The rearrangement uses TRBV29-1 and TRBJ1-4, with no clear D. Germline-derived CDR1 and CDR2 are SQVTM and ANQGSEA. The CDR3 extends over 11 amino acids. The V and J ends lost 5 bases and 1 base respectively, with 2 bases between them. As DNA, the CDR3 is TGCAGCGTTAGAACTAATGAAAAACTGTTTTTT. It is translated as CSVRTNEKLFF.

J is TRBJ1-2 and V is TRBV19, with no clear D. The CDR3 runs 12 residues. The germline gives CDR1 LNHDA, CDR2 SQIVND (reference sequence). V was cut by 8 bases and J by 8 bases, with 15 bases left in between. CDR3 nucleotide sequence: TGTGCCAGTTCCCTGAGGGCCCTCGGCTACACCTTC. Its protein is CASSLRALGYTF.

The CDR3 here is CASSTTQGSTSGRAFYEQYF. CDR3 nucleotide sequence: TGCGCCAGCAGCACGACACAGGGTTCGACTAGCGGGAGGGCCTTCTACGAGCAGTACTTC. The chain has TRBV5-1 and TRBJ2-7; TRBD2 matches 14 bases. V shed 4 bases, J shed 3 bases, and the junction held 18 bases outside the gene matches. The germline V gene encodes CDR1 SGHRS and CDR2 YFSETQ. CDR3 size: 20 residues.

V usage is TRBV7-6 and J usage is TRBJ2-2, with D tentatively TRBD2 (6 bases). Germline V gives CDR1 SGHVS, CDR2 FNYEAQ. V gave up 8 bases and J gave up 2 bases, with 15 bases separating them. This CDR3 has 15 residues. This chain's CDR3 is CASRLRGANTGELFF. The CDR3, as DNA: TGTGCCAGCCGTCTTCGCGGGGCTAACACCGGGGAGCTGTTTTTT.

The J gene is TRBJ2-5, the V gene TRBV27; maybe TRBD2 (6 bases). The CDR3 extends over 13 amino acids. Germline V gene data show CDR1 as MNHEY and CDR2 as SMNVEV (reference sequence). The V and J ends lost 11 bases and 3 bases respectively, with 16 bases between them. The CDR3 is CASTSWGEETQYF. The CDR3 DNA is TGTGCCTCCACTTCATGGGGGGAAGAGACCCAGTACTTC.